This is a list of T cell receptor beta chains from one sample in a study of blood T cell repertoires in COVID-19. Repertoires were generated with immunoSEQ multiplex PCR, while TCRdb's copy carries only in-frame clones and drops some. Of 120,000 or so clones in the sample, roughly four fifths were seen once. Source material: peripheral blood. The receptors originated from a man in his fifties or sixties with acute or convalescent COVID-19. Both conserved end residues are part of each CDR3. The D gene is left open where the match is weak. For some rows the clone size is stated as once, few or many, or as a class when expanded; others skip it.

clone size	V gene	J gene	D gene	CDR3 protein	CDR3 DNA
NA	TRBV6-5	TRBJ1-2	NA	CASSKRDGHNYGYTF	TGTGCCAGCAGCAAGCGGGACGGACACAACTATGGCTACACCTTC
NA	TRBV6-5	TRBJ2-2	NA	CASSSPGRDTGELFF	TGTGCCAGCAGTTCCCCGGGCAGGGACACCGGGGAGCTGTTTTTT
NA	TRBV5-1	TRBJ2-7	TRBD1	CASKQGPGQGTYEQYF	TGCGCCAGCAAACAAGGGCCGGGACAGGGAACCTACGAGCAGTACTTC
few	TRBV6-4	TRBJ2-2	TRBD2	CASSGTSGRSPNTGELFF	TGTGCCAGCAGCGGGACTAGCGGGAGATCGCCGAACACCGGGGAGCTGTTTTTT
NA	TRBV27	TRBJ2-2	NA	CASSRMGSGNTGELFF	TGTGCCAGCAGCAGAATGGGTAGCGGGAACACCGGGGAGCTGTTTTTT
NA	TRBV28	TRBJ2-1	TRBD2	CASSLAGGPRNEQFF	TGTGCCAGCAGTCTAGCGGGAGGGCCAAGAAATGAGCAGTTCTTC
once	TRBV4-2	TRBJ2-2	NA	CASSQGTGNTGELFF	TGTGCCAGCAGCCAAGGAACAGGAAACACCGGGGAGCTGTTTTTT
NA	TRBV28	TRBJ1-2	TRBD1	CASGGGRGYTF	TGTGCCAGCGGAGGGGGCCGGGGCTACACCTTC
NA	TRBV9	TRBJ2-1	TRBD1	CASSVGDSPYNEQFF	TGTGCCAGCAGCGTAGGGGACAGCCCCTACAATGAGCAGTTCTTC
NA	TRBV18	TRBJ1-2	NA	CASSPLGQNYGYTF	TGTGCCAGCTCACCTCTTGGACAGAACTATGGCTACACCTTC